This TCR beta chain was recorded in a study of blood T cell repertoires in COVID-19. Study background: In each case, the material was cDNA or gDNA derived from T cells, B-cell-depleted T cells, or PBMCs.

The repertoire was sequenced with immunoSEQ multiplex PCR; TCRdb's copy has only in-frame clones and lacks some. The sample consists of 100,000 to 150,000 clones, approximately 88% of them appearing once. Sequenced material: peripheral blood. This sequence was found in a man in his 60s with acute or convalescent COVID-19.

The DNA of the CDR3 is TGTGCCAGCAGCCCACTGGGACAGGGGGCCCTGGGGACCCAGTACTTC. Its translation: CASSPLGQGALGTQYF. The V gene is TRBV7-8, the J gene TRBJ2-5; 12 bases are a match to TRBD1. CDR1 SGHVS and CDR2 FQNEAQ come from the germline V gene. This CDR3 has 16 residues. J was trimmed by 7 bases and V by 5 bases; bases with no gene match: 11.